The TCR beta chain under discussion was sequenced for a study of tumor-infiltrating lymphocytes in localized non-small cell lung cancer. Findings and limits, study-wide: Compared with uninvolved lung, tumors showed higher T cell infiltration by TCRbeta sequencing.

CDR3 length: 15 residues. CDR1 is MNHNY, CDR2 SVGAGI, per germline (reference sequence). After removal of 2 bases from V and 2 bases from J, the junction contained 5 bases not matched to a gene. On this clone: Its cognate antigen is unknown.

Method: immunoSEQ multiplex PCR; TCRdb's copy keeps in-frame clones and lacks some. Of 13,000 or so clones in the sample, 68% are singletons; the top ten hold roughly 10%. This chain connects TRBV6-6 to TRBJ1-2; TRBD1 agrees at 7 bases. The sequenced material came from uninvolved lung tissue not adjacent to the tumor. The TCR originated in a human donor with non-small cell lung cancer. CDR3 DNA sequence: TGTGCCAGCAGTTACGGTCAGGGGGGCAACTATGGCTACACCTTC. Its protein is CASSYGQGGNYGYTF.